This T cell receptor beta chain was identified in a study of breast tumors, draining lymph nodes, adjacent tissues. TCRdb fed the multiplex PCR reads into MiXCR, producing one record per CDR3 protein. The sample contains about 230,000 distinct CDR3 sequences, roughly 30% of which appear only once. This clonotype showed up many times. Antigen specificity is unknown. Breast cancer patients provided tissue from their axillary draining lymph nodes. The study, taken as a whole, reports: Findings are consistent with lymph node origin and intratumoral expansion of most tumor T cells. The lymph node origin of tumor T cells was framed as consistent with a hypothesis, not demonstrated. Luminal-like breast cancer showed significantly higher tumor–nontumor repertoire similarity than basal-like. Tumor TCR diversity was below lymph nodes but above nontumor tissue.

Germline V gene sequence: CDR1 MNHNS, CDR2 SASEGT. Trimming stripped 2 bases from V and 4 bases from J, with 11 bases between. There are 14 residues in the CDR3. This TCR was sampled from a female donor with breast cancer. Some clones in this sample may be carry-over from other donors' samples. The specimen sequenced was axillary lymph node tissue. This chain uses TRBV6-1 with TRBJ1-2, with no clear D. The CDR3 DNA is TGTGCCAGCAGTGAAAACCATATCGGCTATGGCTACACCTTC. Protein sequence: CASSENHIGYGYTF.